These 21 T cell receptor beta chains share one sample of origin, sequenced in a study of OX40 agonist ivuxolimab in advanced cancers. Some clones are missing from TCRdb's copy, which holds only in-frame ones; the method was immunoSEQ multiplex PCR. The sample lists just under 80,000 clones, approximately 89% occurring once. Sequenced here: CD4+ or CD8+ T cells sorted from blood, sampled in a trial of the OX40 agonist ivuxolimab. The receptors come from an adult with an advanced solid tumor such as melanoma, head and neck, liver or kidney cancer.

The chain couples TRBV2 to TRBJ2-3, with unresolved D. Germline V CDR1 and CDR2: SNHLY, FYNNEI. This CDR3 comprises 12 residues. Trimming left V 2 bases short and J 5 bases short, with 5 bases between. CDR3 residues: CASSEWIDTQYF. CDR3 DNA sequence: TGTGCCAGCAGTGAATGGATAGATACGCAGTATTTT.

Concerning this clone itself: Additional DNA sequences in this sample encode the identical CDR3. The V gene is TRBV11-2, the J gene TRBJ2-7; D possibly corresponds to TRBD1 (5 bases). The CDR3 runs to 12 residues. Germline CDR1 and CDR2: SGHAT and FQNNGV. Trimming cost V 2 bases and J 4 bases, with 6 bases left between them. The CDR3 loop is CASSLQGYEQYF. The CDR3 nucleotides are TGTGCCAGCAGCTTACAGGGATACGAGCAGTACTTC.

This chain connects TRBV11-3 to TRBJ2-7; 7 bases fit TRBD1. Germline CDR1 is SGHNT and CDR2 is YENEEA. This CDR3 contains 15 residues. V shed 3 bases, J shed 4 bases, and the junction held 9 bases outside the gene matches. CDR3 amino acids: CASSFLTGWEYEQYF. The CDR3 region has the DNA TGTGCCAGCAGCTTCCTGACAGGGTGGGAGTACGAGCAGTACTTC.

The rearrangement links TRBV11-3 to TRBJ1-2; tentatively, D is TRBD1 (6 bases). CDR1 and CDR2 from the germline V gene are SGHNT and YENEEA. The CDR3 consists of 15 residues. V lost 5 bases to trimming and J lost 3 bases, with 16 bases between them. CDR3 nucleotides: TGTGCCAGCAGCCCGCGGGGGGGCCTTGACTATGGCTACACCTTC. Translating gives CASSPRGGLDYGYTF.

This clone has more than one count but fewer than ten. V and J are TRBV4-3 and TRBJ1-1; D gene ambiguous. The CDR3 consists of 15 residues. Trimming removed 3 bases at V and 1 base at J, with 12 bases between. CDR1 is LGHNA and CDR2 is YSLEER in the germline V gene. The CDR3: CASSQHRGKNTEAFF. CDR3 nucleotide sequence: TGCGCCAGCAGCCAGCACAGAGGGAAGAACACTGAAGCTTTCTTT.

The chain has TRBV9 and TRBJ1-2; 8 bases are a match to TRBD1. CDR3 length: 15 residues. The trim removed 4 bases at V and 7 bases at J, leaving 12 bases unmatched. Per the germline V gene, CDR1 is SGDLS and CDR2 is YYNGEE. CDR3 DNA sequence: TGTGCCAGCAGCATACAGGACAGGGTTCTTTCTGGCTACACCTTC. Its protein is CASSIQDRVLSGYTF.

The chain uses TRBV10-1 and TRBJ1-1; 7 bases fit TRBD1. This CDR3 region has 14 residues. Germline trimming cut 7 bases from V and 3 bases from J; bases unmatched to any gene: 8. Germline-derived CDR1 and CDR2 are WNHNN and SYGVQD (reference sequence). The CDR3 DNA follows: TGCGCCAGCAAAAGGGGGCCGATGGACACTGAAGCTTTCTTT. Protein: CASKRGPMDTEAFF.

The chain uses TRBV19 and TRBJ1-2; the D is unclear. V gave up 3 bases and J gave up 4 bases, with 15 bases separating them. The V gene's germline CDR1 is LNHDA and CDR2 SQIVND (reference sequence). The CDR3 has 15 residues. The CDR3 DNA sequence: TGTGCCAGTAGTATTCAGGAACGTGGATCCTATGGCTACACCTTC. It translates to CASSIQERGSYGYTF.

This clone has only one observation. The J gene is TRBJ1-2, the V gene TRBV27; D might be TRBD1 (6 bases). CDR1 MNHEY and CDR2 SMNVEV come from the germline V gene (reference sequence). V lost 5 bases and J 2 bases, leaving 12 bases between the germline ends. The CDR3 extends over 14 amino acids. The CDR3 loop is CASSPLGQNYGYTF. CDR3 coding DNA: TGTGCCAGCAGTCCCTTAGGACAGAACTATGGCTACACCTTC.

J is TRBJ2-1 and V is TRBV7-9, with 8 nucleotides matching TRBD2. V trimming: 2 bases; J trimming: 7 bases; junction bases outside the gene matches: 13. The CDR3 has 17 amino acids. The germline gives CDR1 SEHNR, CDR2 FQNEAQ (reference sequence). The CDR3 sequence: CASSLFGSSGSLNEQFF. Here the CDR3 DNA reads TGTGCCAGCAGCTTATTTGGGTCCAGCGGGAGCCTTAATGAGCAGTTCTTC.

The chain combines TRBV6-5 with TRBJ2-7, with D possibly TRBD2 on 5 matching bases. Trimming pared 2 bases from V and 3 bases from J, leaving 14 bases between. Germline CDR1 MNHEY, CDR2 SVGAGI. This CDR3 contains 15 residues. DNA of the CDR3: TGTGCCAGCAGTTACACGGCAGCGGTAGACTACGAGCAGTACTTC. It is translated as CASSYTAAVDYEQYF.

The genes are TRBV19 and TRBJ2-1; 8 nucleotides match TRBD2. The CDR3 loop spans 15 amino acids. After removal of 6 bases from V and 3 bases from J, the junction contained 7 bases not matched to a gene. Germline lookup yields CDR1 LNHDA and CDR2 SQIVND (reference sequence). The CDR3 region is CASRKTGLVYNEQFF. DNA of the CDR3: TGTGCCAGTAGGAAAACGGGACTAGTCTACAATGAGCAGTTCTTC.

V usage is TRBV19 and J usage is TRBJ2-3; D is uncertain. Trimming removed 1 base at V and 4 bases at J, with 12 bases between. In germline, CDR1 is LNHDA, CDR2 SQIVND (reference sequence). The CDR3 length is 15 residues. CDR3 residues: CASSIGARQPDTQYF. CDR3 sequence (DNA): TGTGCCAGTAGTATAGGGGCGAGGCAGCCAGATACGCAGTATTTT.

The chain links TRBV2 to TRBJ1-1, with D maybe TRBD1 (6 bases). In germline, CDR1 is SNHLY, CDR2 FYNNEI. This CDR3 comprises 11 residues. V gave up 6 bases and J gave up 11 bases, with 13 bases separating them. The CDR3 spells CASRNTGWAFF. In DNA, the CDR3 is TGTGCCAGCAGGAATACAGGGTGGGCTTTCTTT. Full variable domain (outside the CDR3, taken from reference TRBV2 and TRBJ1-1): EPEVTQTPSHQVTQMGQEVILRCVPISNHLYFYWYRQILGQKVEFLVSFYNNEISEKSEIFDDQFSVERPDGSNFTLKIRSTKLEDSAMYFCASRNTGWAFFGQGTRLTVV.

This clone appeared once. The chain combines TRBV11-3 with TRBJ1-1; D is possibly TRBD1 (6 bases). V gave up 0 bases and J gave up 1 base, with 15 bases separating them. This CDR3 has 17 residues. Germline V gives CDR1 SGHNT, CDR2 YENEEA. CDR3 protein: CASSLDPGAIRNTEAFF. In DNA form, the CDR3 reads TGTGCCAGCAGCTTAGACCCGGGGGCGATTCGGAACACTGAAGCTTTCTTT. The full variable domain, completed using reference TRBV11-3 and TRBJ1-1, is EAGVVQSPRYKIIEKKQPVAFWCNPISGHNTLYWYLQNLGQGPELLIRYENEEAVDDSQLPKDRFSAERLKGVDSTLKIQPAELGDSAVYLCASSLDPGAIRNTEAFFGQGTRLTVV.

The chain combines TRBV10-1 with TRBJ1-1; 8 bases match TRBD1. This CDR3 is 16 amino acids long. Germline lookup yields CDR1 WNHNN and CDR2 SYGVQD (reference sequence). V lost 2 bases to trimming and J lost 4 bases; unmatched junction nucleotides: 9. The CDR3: CASSEEVRGHATEAFF. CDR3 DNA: TGCGCCAGCAGTGAGGAAGTCAGGGGGCACGCCACTGAAGCTTTCTTT.

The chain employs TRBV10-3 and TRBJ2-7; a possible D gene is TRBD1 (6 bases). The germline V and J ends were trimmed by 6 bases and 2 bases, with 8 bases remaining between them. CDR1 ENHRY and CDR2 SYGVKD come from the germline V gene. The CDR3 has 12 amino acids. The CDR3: CAISRDTYEQYF. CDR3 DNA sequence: TGTGCCATCAGCCGGGACACCTACGAGCAGTACTTC.

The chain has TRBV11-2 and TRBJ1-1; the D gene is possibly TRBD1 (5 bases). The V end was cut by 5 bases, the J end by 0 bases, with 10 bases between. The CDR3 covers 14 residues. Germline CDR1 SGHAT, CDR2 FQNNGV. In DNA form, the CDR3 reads TGTGCCAGCAGCCTAATGGGGGTGAACACTGAAGCTTTCTTT. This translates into CASSLMGVNTEAFF. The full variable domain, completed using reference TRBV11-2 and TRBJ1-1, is EAGVAQSPRYKIIEKRQSVAFWCNPISGHATLYWYQQILGQGPKLLIQFQNNGVVDDSQLPKDRFSAERLKGVDSTLKIQPAKLEDSAVYLCASSLMGVNTEAFFGQGTRLTVV.

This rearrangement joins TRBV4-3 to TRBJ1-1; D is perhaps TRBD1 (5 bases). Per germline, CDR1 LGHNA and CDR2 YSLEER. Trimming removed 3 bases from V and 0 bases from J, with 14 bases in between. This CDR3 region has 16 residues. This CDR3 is CASSQSLGGVNTEAFF. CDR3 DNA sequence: TGCGCCAGCAGCCAGTCACTTGGGGGGGTGAACACTGAAGCTTTCTTT.

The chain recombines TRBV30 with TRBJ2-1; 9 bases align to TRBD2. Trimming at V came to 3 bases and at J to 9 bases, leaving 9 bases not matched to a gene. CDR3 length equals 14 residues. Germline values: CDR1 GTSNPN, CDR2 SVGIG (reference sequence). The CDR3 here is CAWRGIAGASEQFF. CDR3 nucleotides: TGTGCCTGGAGAGGAATAGCGGGAGCCAGTGAGCAGTTCTTC.

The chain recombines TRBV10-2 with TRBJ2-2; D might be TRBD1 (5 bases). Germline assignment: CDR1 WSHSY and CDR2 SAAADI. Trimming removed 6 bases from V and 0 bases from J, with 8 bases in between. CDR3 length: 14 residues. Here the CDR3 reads CASRGHTNTGELFF. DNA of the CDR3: TGCGCCAGCAGGGGGCACACGAACACCGGGGAGCTGTTTTTT.